This TCR beta chain appears in the sequencing data of a study of T cells in Graves' hyperthyroidism and ophthalmopathy. Study-level results: Most thyroid clonotypes expanded above 0.001 were also detected in blood. Prediction of ophthalmopathy progression came a median roughly 6.7 months pre-onset.

Researchers took RNA transcripts and amplified the TCR beta CDR3 regions from them. HTBI primers were employed in a first-round RT-PCR of the TCR CDR3. TCRdb itself ran the multiplex PCR reads through MiXCR, one entry per CDR3 protein. The data show about 610,000 distinct CDR3 sequences, about 15% seen once. This clonotype appeared a few times. Its target is not known. Ophthalmopathy patients had Clinical Activity Score at least 3, NOSPECS grade at least 4, duration under 3 months. Pregnant or lactating patients were excluded, as were those with uncontrolled infection or other autoimmune disease. With 6 bases removed from V and 1 base from J, the gap between germline ends came to 18 bases. Germline-derived CDR1 and CDR2 are SNHLY and FYNNEI. The CDR3 totals 16 residues.

The clonotype was recovered from a middle-aged woman with Graves' ophthalmopathy. This chain links TRBV2 with TRBJ2-5; the D gene is possibly TRBD2 (5 bases). Specimen: blood. For the CDR3, the DNA is TGTGCCAGCAGGGGGTTTAGCGAGAGAGTCCAAGAGACCCAGTACTTC. This translates into CASRGFSERVQETQYF.